Below, 5 T cell receptor beta chains from the same sample are listed, as sequenced in a study of blood T cells in healthy people across ages. Sample-barcoded 5' priming and a J-beta primer mix drove a second PCR of roughly 6 to 12 cycles. TCRdb re-derived calls from the 5' RACE reads in MiXCR, one entry per CDR3 protein. The sample has 1.8 million or so distinct CDR3 sequences; about two fifths are singletons. The sequencing sample was made of blood. Source of these receptors: a human donor in good health.

This chain uses TRBV6-6 with TRBJ2-3, with D hard to call. Trimming left V 4 bases short and J 1 base short, with 9 bases between. This CDR3 contains 14 residues. CDR1 and CDR2 (germline): MNHNY, SVGAGI (reference sequence). CDR3 DNA sequence: TGTGCCAGCAGTTGGAACCCGGGCACAGATACGCAGTATTTT. This gives the protein CASSWNPGTDTQYF.

This clonotype was seen a few times. The chain combines TRBV5-1 with TRBJ1-2, with D maybe TRBD1 (5 bases). V gave up 1 base and J gave up 6 bases, with 13 bases separating them. Germline CDR1 SGHRS, CDR2 YFSETQ. The CDR3 contains 14 residues. The CDR3 region is CASSLQTDSDGYTF. DNA of the CDR3: TGCGCCAGCAGCTTGCAGACAGATTCGGATGGCTACACCTTC. Full variable domain (missing parts from reference TRBV5-1 and TRBJ1-2): KAGVTQTPRYLIKTRGQQVTLSCSPISGHRSVSWYQQTPGQGLQFLFEYFSETQRNKGNFPGRFSGRQFSNSRSEMNVSTLELGDSALYLCASSLQTDSDGYTFGSGTRLTVV.

This chain connects TRBV10-3 to TRBJ2-1; D uncertain. The CDR3 spans 13 residues. V gave up 4 bases and J gave up 9 bases, with 13 bases separating them. Germline CDR1 and CDR2: ENHRY and SYGVKD. The CDR3 loop is CAISGAPSSEQFF. Written as DNA, the CDR3 is TGTGCCATCAGTGGCGCACCGTCAAGTGAGCAGTTCTTC.

The gene calls are TRBV21-1 and TRBJ2-5; TRBD2, the D gene given by the table, was not confirmed from the DNA. TRBV21-1 is noted as a pseudogene. This CDR3 region has 14 residues. The DNA for the CDR3 is TGTGCCAGCACCCTCGCGAAGGTGGGGGAGACCCAGTACTTC. It encodes CASTLAKVGETQYF.

Note on this clonotype: At one boundary the junction diverges from the germline segment, which might be a read error. The V call is TRBV7-2, the J call TRBJ2-5; D gene ambiguous. The CDR3 length is 12 residues. CDR1 is SGHTA and CDR2 is FQGNSA in the germline V gene. The CDR3 nucleotides read TGTGCCAGCAACTTACCGTGGGAGACCCAGTACTTC. Protein: CASNLPWETQYF.